This TCR beta chain appears in the sequencing data of a study of blood T cells in healthy people across ages. Broader study findings: More naive CD4+ cells and higher diversity marked long-lived donors relative to aged donors.

The table lists this clonotype with a few counts. Its antigen is not known. Primers used in a second PCR of roughly 6 to 12 cycles were a sample-barcoded 5' primer and a J-beta primer mix. MiXCR was run by TCRdb on the 5' RACE reads, yielding one entry per CDR3 protein. Found here are about 800,000 distinct CDR3 sequences, approximately 25% of them singletons; the top ten hold 3% to 4.5%. CDR3 length equals 15 residues. Germline-derived CDR1 and CDR2 are SEHNR and FQNEAQ (reference sequence). The V end lost 0 bases, the J end lost 4 bases, and 12 bases lay between the germline ends. These same data were also listed under a study on T cells of mothers and their children. From that paper: The authors detected no persistent microchimeric T cell clones.

The rearrangement uses TRBV7-9 and TRBJ2-5, with a weak D call TRBD1 (5 bases). Material: blood. This TCR was sampled from a boy younger than 18 in good health. The CDR3 loop is CASSLAVTGLETQYF. CDR3 in DNA: TGTGCCAGCAGCTTAGCGGTAACAGGTTTAGAGACCCAGTACTTC.